The 19 T cell receptor beta chains below were found in one sample sequenced in a study of T-cell reconstitution after alpha-beta-depleted transplantation in children. Unique molecular identifiers were incorporated when the TCRbeta library was constructed. Each CDR3 protein gets one entry after TCRdb re-called the PCR reads with MiXCR. The repertoire holds fewer than 700,000 distinct CDR3 sequences, with under 15% as singletons. Sequenced here: PBMCs, mostly from graft donor cells, sampled 360 days after TCRalphabeta/CD19-depleted stem cell transplant. Source of these receptors: a male patient under 18 who had a stem cell transplant for acute myeloid leukemia, so the T cells may come from the graft donor.

This clonotype was seen more than once but under ten times. V usage is TRBV4-3 and J usage is TRBJ1-2; 7 bases map to TRBD1. This CDR3 comprises 14 residues. CDR1 LGHNA and CDR2 YSLEER come from the germline V gene. Unmatched junction bases numbered 10, after V lost 0 bases and J lost 12 bases. The CDR3 region is CASSQERGRSLNTF. CDR3 bases: TGCGCCAGCAGCCAAGAGAGGGGGCGGAGCCTTAACACCTTC.

This clonotype was seen repeatedly, ten times or more. V and J are TRBV7-9 and TRBJ2-1, with 14 bases identical to TRBD2. V lost 6 bases to trimming and J lost 5 bases; unmatched junction nucleotides: 9. This CDR3 has 17 amino acids. Germline-derived CDR1 and CDR2 are SEHNR and FQNEAQ (reference sequence). CDR3 DNA: TGTGCCAGCAGGCATCCGGGACTAGCGGGAGTCAACAATGAGCAGTTCTTC. This translates into CASRHPGLAGVNNEQFF.

This clonotype was recorded a few times. V gene TRBV7-8 combines with J gene TRBJ2-5, with TRBD1 matching over 7 bases. CDR3 length: 15 amino acids. After removal of 2 bases from V and 1 base from J, the junction contained 4 bases not matched to a gene. In germline, CDR1 is SGHVS, CDR2 FQNEAQ. CDR3 region: CASSLSGTAQETQYF. CDR3 in DNA: TGTGCCAGCAGCTTATCCGGGACAGCCCAAGAGACCCAGTACTTC.

This clonotype has at least ten counts. The chain links TRBV7-3 to TRBJ2-3, with 7 bases identical to TRBD1. V was clipped by 5 bases and J by 1 base; unmatched bases: 3. This CDR3 spans 14 amino acids. CDR1 and CDR2 from the germline V gene are SGHTA and FQGTGA. This CDR3 reads CASSPGQGTDTQYF. Written as DNA, the CDR3 is TGTGCCAGCAGCCCCGGACAGGGCACAGATACGCAGTATTTT.

This clonotype was seen a handful of times. This chain links TRBV2 with TRBJ2-1, with 7 bases identical to TRBD2. Germline V gene data show CDR1 as SNHLY and CDR2 as FYNNEI. V lost 1 base and J lost 9; bases outside the gene matches: 18. The length of the CDR3 is 18 residues. CDR3 DNA: TGTGCCAGCAGTGAAGGAAGGAAGGGGACTACGGCCGGGGGTGAGCAGTTCTTC. Amino acid sequence: CASSEGRKGTTAGGEQFF.

This chain connects TRBV30 to TRBJ2-5; D may match TRBD1 or TRBD2 (5 bases each). Germline CDR1 GTSNPN, CDR2 SVGIG (reference sequence). The CDR3 runs 12 residues. V gave up 3 bases and J gave up 12 bases, with 17 bases separating them. The CDR3 loop is CAWRGVNGDEYF. In nucleotides, the CDR3 is TGTGCCTGGAGGGGGGTGAACGGAGATGAGTACTTC.

This rearrangement joins TRBV29-1 to TRBJ2-7; D is unresolved. The CDR3 has 15 amino acids. V dropped 4 bases and J dropped 0 bases, with 16 bases sitting between them. Germline assignment: CDR1 SQVTM and CDR2 ANQGSEA. As DNA, the CDR3 is TGCAGCGTTGGATTCCAGGCCCGAAGCTCCTACGAGCAGTACTTC. It specifies CSVGFQARSSYEQYF.

The rearrangement links TRBV7-6 to TRBJ2-1; 7 bases are a match to TRBD2. Trimming at V came to 5 bases and at J to 4 bases, leaving 11 bases not matched to a gene. Germline-derived CDR1 and CDR2 are SGHVS and FNYEAQ. The CDR3 totals 16 residues. The CDR3 sequence is CASSHIGLADYNEQFF. DNA of the CDR3: TGTGCCAGCAGCCATATTGGGCTAGCGGATTACAATGAGCAGTTCTTC.

This clonotype was observed a few times. The V and J genes are TRBV7-2 and TRBJ2-3; no clear D. CDR1 is SGHTA, CDR2 FQGNSA, per germline. The CDR3 runs 12 residues. Deletions cut 6 bases from V and 2 bases from J, with 6 bases between. The CDR3 DNA reads TGTGCCAGCAGGATTAACACAGATACGCAGTATTTT. Translating it yields CASRINTDTQYF.

The rearrangement uses TRBV7-2 and TRBJ1-4; D is uncertain. CDR3 length: 14 residues. Germline V gives CDR1 SGHTA, CDR2 FQGNSA. Trimming stripped 5 bases from V and 2 bases from J, with 9 bases between. This chain's CDR3 is CASSESGTNEKLFF. CDR3 in DNA: TGTGCCAGCAGCGAGTCCGGGACTAATGAAAAACTGTTTTTT. Full variable domain (outside the CDR3, taken from reference TRBV7-2 and TRBJ1-4): GAGVSQSPSNKVTEKGKDVELRCDPISGHTALYWYRQSLGQGLEFLIYFQGNSAPDKSGLPSDRFSAERTGGSVSTLTIQRTQQEDSAVYLCASSESGTNEKLFFGSGTQLSVL.

This chain links TRBV20-1 with TRBJ1-2; D remains unclear. The germline gives CDR1 DFQATT, CDR2 SNEGSKA (reference sequence). The ends were cut back, 2 bases at V and 0 bases at J, with 4 bases in the middle. The CDR3 covers 12 residues. CDR3 loop: CSARPTNYGYTF. CDR3 sequence (DNA): TGCAGTGCTAGACCTACTAACTATGGCTACACCTTC.

The V call is TRBV18, the J call TRBJ2-1, with TRBD2 matching over 8 bases. From germline, CDR1 is KGHSH and CDR2 LQKENI. This CDR3 is 14 amino acids long. The trim removed 8 bases at V and 7 bases at J, leaving 10 bases unmatched. CDR3 sequence (DNA): TGTGCCAGCCAGCGGGAGAAACCAGGAAATGAGCAGTTCTTC. It yields the protein CASQREKPGNEQFF.

This clonotype was detected a few times. The V and J genes are TRBV7-2 and TRBJ2-7, with 7 bases aligning to TRBD2. CDR3 length: 17 residues. The germline CDR1 and CDR2 sequences are SGHTA and FQGNSA. Trimming removed 1 base from V and 0 bases from J; junction bases left unmatched: 9. Here the CDR3 DNA reads TGTGCCAGCAGCTTAGTCTTACAGCGGGACGTCTCCTACGAGCAGTACTTC. Protein sequence: CASSLVLQRDVSYEQYF.

In its sample, this clonotype was seen a few times. The chain carries TRBV7-2 and TRBJ2-3, with D perhaps TRBD1 (6 bases). With 5 bases removed from V and 0 bases from J, the gap between germline ends came to 15 bases. CDR3 length: 16 amino acids. Germline values: CDR1 SGHTA, CDR2 FQGNSA. CDR3 amino acids: CASSIHREPSTDTQYF. The CDR3 coding sequence is TGTGCCAGCAGCATCCACAGGGAACCTAGCACAGATACGCAGTATTTT.

This clonotype was seen a handful of times. The chain uses TRBV20-1 and TRBJ2-3, with 10 bases fitting TRBD2. Per germline, CDR1 DFQATT and CDR2 SNEGSKA (reference sequence). V trimming: 1 base; J trimming: 3 bases; junction bases outside the gene matches: 13. The CDR3 totals 18 residues. This chain's CDR3 is CSARVPQLGLAVTDTQYF. As DNA, the CDR3 is TGCAGTGCTAGAGTCCCGCAATTAGGACTAGCGGTTACAGATACGCAGTATTTT.

The chain recombines TRBV14 with TRBJ2-1; 8 bases line up with TRBD2. After removal of 4 bases from V and 2 bases from J, the junction contained 7 bases not matched to a gene. The CDR3 length is 16 residues. The germline CDR1 and CDR2 sequences are SGHDN and FVKESK. The CDR3 coding sequence is TGTGCCAGCAGCCCCGGGGTAGCGGGACCCTACAATGAGCAGTTCTTC. Its protein is CASSPGVAGPYNEQFF. Looking up the rest from reference TRBV14 and TRBJ2-1 gives the full variable domain: EAGVTQFPSHSVIEKGQTVTLRCDPISGHDNLYWYRRVMGKEIKFLLHFVKESKQDESGMPNNRFLAERTGGTYSTLKVQPAELEDSGVYFCASSPGVAGPYNEQFFGPGTRLTVL.

This clonotype was seen at least ten times. The chain couples TRBV29-1 to TRBJ2-7; 7 bases fit TRBD1. This CDR3 has 11 amino acids. Germline values: CDR1 SQVTM, CDR2 ANQGSEA. Trimming at V came to 4 bases and at J to 6 bases, leaving 3 bases not matched to a gene. The CDR3 loop reads CSVGQGGEQYF. CDR3 in DNA: TGCAGCGTTGGACAGGGTGGCGAGCAGTACTTC.

This chain links TRBV12-3 or TRBV12-4 with TRBJ2-1, with 9 bases that match TRBD2. With V trimmed by 6 bases and J by 8 bases, 11 bases remained unmatched. CDR3 length: 15 amino acids. This CDR3 reads CASRFSGRWRHEQFF. The DNA of the CDR3 is TGTGCCAGCAGATTTAGCGGGAGATGGAGGCATGAGCAGTTCTTC.

This clonotype has just a few counts. The rearrangement joins TRBV20-1 to TRBJ2-4; 10 bases match TRBD2. The CDR3 contains 17 residues. V was pared by 6 bases and J by 1 base, with 12 bases of the junction left unmatched. From germline, CDR1 is DFQATT and CDR2 SNEGSKA (reference sequence). CDR3 region: CSAPEQAGGGAKNIQYF. Written as DNA, the CDR3 is TGCAGTGCCCCCGAGCAAGCGGGAGGGGGGGCCAAAAACATTCAGTACTTC.